This section outlines one T cell receptor (beta chain) sequence together with its context. All donors were healthy HIV-negative adults lacking recent acute infections or vaccinations. Trimming removed 4 bases at V and 1 base at J, with 14 bases between. This CDR3 is built from 15 residues. Germline values: CDR1 SGHRS, CDR2 YFSETQ. Sequencing used immunoSEQ multiplex PCR; TCRdb keeps in-frame clones, though not all of them. The data contain roughly 500,000 clones, about four fifths of them seen just once; the ten biggest clones take up about 12%. The entry originates in a study of shared clonotypes between healthy human individuals.

The TCR comes from a woman aged 35 to 49 in good health. Some clones in this sample may be carry-over from other donors' samples. The material sequenced was PBMCs. The V gene is TRBV5-1, the J gene TRBJ1-1, with D possibly TRBD1 on 6 matching bases. This CDR3 reads CASSPTGMGNTEAFF. The CDR3 bases are TGCGCCAGCAGCCCAACAGGGATGGGGAACACTGAAGCTTTCTTT.